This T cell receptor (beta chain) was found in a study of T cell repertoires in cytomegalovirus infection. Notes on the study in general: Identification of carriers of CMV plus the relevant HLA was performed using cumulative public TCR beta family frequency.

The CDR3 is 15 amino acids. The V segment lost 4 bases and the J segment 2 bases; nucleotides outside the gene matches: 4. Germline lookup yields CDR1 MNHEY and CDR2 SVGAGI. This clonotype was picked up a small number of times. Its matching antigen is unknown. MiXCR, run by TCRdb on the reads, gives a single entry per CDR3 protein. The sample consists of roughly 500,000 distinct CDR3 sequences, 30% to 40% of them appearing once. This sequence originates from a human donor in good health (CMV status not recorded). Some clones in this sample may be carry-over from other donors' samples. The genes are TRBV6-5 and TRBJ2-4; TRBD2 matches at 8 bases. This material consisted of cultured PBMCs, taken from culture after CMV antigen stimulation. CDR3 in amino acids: CASSWGGRTKNIQYF. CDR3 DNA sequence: TGTGCCAGCAGTTGGGGCGGGAGGACCAAAAACATTCAGTACTTC.